A single TCR beta chain is shown here with its context. Its specificity is not known. A much larger clone differs from this one at a single base, so this may be a read error. The sample is drawn from a study of type 1 and type 2 diabetes patients. Overall study context: The cohort mixed type 1 diabetes, type 2 diabetes and nondiabetic donors.

The CDR3 has 13 amino acids. The germline V gene encodes CDR1 LNHDA and CDR2 SQIVND (reference sequence). The PCR template was genomic DNA. Amplification of the beta chain CDR3 used 30 forward and 13 reverse multiplex primers. One entry per CDR3 protein, called by TCRdb with MiXCR from the multiplex PCR reads. The profile shows about 250,000 distinct CDR3 sequences, around 47% of them singletons. Overall study results and limits: Age and gender were not matched between study groups, possibly biasing interpretation. Some expanded clones seen only in T1D might occur in additional T2D or control samples.

Specimen: peripheral blood mononuclear cells (PBMCs). The TCR comes from a man aged 18 to 29 with type 2 diabetes. This chain uses TRBV19 with TRBJ1-1; TRBD1 is a possible D gene (5 bases). This CDR3 is CASSMRQYTEAYF. In DNA, the CDR3 is TGTGCCAGTAGTATGAGACAGTACACTGAAGCTTACTTT.